This T cell receptor (beta chain) emerged from a study of circulating tumor DNA in untreated peripheral T-cell lymphoma (dated by TCRdb to about 2021). What the work shows at the level of the full study, not this receptor alone: Tumor-specific clonotypes were identified in around four fifths of patients, with identification achieved from 85% to 90% of baseline tissues and roughly 70% of baseline serum samples.

Inclusive of the bounding cysteine and phenylalanine, the CDR3 is 13 residues long. Just the 39-base CDR3 DNA is kept, in frame starting at base 1. Via the germline V gene, CDR1 is ENHRY and CDR2 SYGVKD. V and J are truncated by 1 base and 1 base respectively, leaving an intervening sequence of 4 bases. The library relied on the immunoSEQ multiplex PCR assay. The table comes from immuneACCESS by way of TCRdb, which keeps in-frame sequences with V and J called. Part of the clones is missing from these tables; in studies checked, under half for an unresolved V gene and the rest for unknown reasons. Counted in this sample were roughly 2,500 clones; about 64% of them appeared once. In total, the top ten clones hold around 8% of the sample. On this clone itself: Its antigen remains unidentified. Base qualities are not recorded, but no much larger clone differs from it by a single base.

To find tumor-specific TCR clonotypes, researchers sequenced baseline tumor tissue that had been collected prior to treatment. The study used next-generation sequencing of T-cell receptor sequences to monitor peripheral T-cell lymphoma patients receiving frontline treatment on a trial. Material: tumor tissue. This chain joins TRBV10-3 to TRBJ1-1, with the D gene not confidently named. The sequence came from a human donor with peripheral T-cell lymphoma. The CDR3 region has the sequence CAISELQNTEAFF. In nucleotides, the sequence is TGTGCCATCAGTGAGTTACAGAACACTGAAGCTTTCTTT.